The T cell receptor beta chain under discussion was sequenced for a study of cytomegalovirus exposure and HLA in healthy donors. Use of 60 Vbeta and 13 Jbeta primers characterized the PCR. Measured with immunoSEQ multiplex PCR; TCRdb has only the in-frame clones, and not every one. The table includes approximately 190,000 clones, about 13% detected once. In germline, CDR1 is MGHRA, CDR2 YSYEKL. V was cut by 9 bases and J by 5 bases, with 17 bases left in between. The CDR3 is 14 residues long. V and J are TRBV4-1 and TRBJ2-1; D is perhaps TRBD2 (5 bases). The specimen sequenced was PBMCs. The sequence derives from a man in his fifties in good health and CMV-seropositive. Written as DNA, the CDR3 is TGCGCCAGTTCGAAGACGGAGGTTAACAATGAGCAGTTCTTC. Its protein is CASSKTEVNNEQFF.